Listed below are T cell receptor beta chains from one sample, sequenced in a study of shared clonotypes between healthy human individuals. Sequencing was performed with immunoSEQ multiplex PCR; in TCRdb, only in-frame clones are kept and a portion is missing. The sample yields some 500,000 clones, 90% to 96% seen once. Sequencing was carried out using naive CD4+ T cells sorted from blood. These TCRs come from a woman aged 25-40 years in good health. The CDR3 runs from the conserved cysteine through the conserved F or W. Fields, in order: J gene, clone size, V gene, D gene, CDR3 protein, CDR3 DNA. A D gene is named only where the DNA matches it firmly. The size field is filled for only some rows; it gives once, few, many or a size class.

j_gene: TRBJ2-7; abundance: -; v_gene: TRBV5-1; d_gene: -; CDR3aa: CASKDNTYEQYF; CDR3nt: TGCGCTAGCAAGGACAATACCTACGAGCAGTACTTC
j_gene: TRBJ2-1; abundance: -; v_gene: TRBV5-1; d_gene: -; CDR3aa: CASRTGTGNYNEQFF; CDR3nt: TGCGCCAGCAGAACCGGGACGGGAAACTACAATGAGCAGTTCTTC
j_gene: TRBJ1-4; abundance: -; v_gene: TRBV27; d_gene: -; CDR3aa: CASSSGLRVGTNEKLFF; CDR3nt: TGTGCCAGCAGTTCGGGCCTAAGGGTAGGAACTAATGAAAAACTGTTTTTT
j_gene: TRBJ1-2; abundance: -; v_gene: TRBV18; d_gene: TRBD1; CDR3aa: CASSPLDRYSYGYTF; CDR3nt: TGTGCCAGCTCACCTTTGGACAGGTACTCCTATGGCTACACCTTC
j_gene: TRBJ2-6; abundance: -; v_gene: TRBV18; d_gene: TRBD2; CDR3aa: CASSPLGTSESSGANVLTF; CDR3nt: TGTGCCAGCTCACCACTCGGGACTAGCGAGAGCTCTGGGGCCAACGTCCTGACTTTC
j_gene: TRBJ2-7; abundance: -; v_gene: TRBV9; d_gene: TRBD1; CDR3aa: CASSVTGGNEQYF; CDR3nt: TGTGCCAGCAGCGTGACAGGGGGCAACGAGCAGTACTTC
j_gene: TRBJ1-5; abundance: -; v_gene: TRBV6-1; d_gene: TRBD1; CDR3aa: CASSRDRGDNQPQHF; CDR3nt: TGTGCCAGCAGTAGGGACAGGGGGGACAATCAGCCCCAGCATTTT
j_gene: TRBJ2-3; abundance: -; v_gene: TRBV11-3; d_gene: -; CDR3aa: CASSPQGTDTQYF; CDR3nt: TGTGCCAGCAGTCCCCAGGGGACAGATACGCAGTATTTT
j_gene: TRBJ2-7; abundance: -; v_gene: TRBV28; d_gene: TRBD1; CDR3aa: CASSYSGGWAYEQYF; CDR3nt: TGTGCCAGCAGTTATTCAGGGGGCTGGGCCTACGAGCAGTACTTC
j_gene: TRBJ2-1; abundance: -; v_gene: TRBV28; d_gene: -; CDR3aa: CASSLEQFF; CDR3nt: TGTGCCAGCAGTTTGGAGCAGTTCTTC
j_gene: TRBJ2-1; abundance: -; v_gene: TRBV11-2; d_gene: TRBD2; CDR3aa: CASSWLAGYNEQFF; CDR3nt: TGTGCCAGCAGCTGGCTAGCGGGTTACAATGAGCAGTTCTTC
j_gene: TRBJ2-1; abundance: -; v_gene: TRBV4-1; d_gene: TRBD2; CDR3aa: CASSLKPPTSGANNEQFF; CDR3nt: TGCGCCAGCAGCCTCAAGCCCCCGACTAGCGGAGCCAACAATGAGCAGTTCTTC
j_gene: TRBJ1-1; abundance: -; v_gene: TRBV5-1; d_gene: -; CDR3aa: CASNGGEVMNTEAFF; CDR3nt: TGCGCGTCCAACGGCGGGGAGGTCATGAACACTGAAGCTTTCTTT
j_gene: TRBJ2-5; abundance: -; v_gene: TRBV5-1; d_gene: -; CDR3aa: CASSLQWQETQYF; CDR3nt: TGCGCCAGCAGCTTGCAGTGGCAAGAGACCCAGTACTTC
j_gene: TRBJ1-2; abundance: -; v_gene: TRBV19; d_gene: TRBD1; CDR3aa: CASSLGQNYGYTF; CDR3nt: TGTGCCAGTAGCCTGGGACAGAACTATGGCTACACCTTC
j_gene: TRBJ1-5; abundance: -; v_gene: TRBV7-6; d_gene: TRBD1; CDR3aa: CASSFGQGNQPQHF; CDR3nt: TGTGCCAGCAGCTTTGGACAGGGGAATCAGCCCCAGCATTTT
j_gene: TRBJ2-1; abundance: -; v_gene: TRBV10-1; d_gene: -; CDR3aa: CASSESTGTYNEQFF; CDR3nt: TGCGCCAGCAGTGAGTCGACGGGGACCTACAATGAGCAGTTCTTC
j_gene: TRBJ2-7; abundance: -; v_gene: TRBV4-1; d_gene: TRBD1; CDR3aa: CASSQGQGASYYEQYF; CDR3nt: TGCGCCAGCAGCCAAGGGCAGGGGGCGAGTTACTACGAGCAGTACTTC
j_gene: TRBJ1-5; abundance: -; v_gene: TRBV15; d_gene: -; CDR3aa: CATSRTVDQPQHF; CDR3nt: TGTGCCACCAGCAGAACAGTCGACCAGCCCCAGCATTTT
j_gene: TRBJ2-1; abundance: -; v_gene: TRBV4-2; d_gene: TRBD2; CDR3aa: CASSLASGRLVNEQFF; CDR3nt: TGTGCCAGCAGCCTGGCTAGCGGGAGATTAGTCAATGAGCAGTTCTTC
j_gene: TRBJ1-1; abundance: -; v_gene: TRBV5-1; d_gene: -; CDR3aa: CASSRGDRGAEAFF; CDR3nt: TGCGCCAGCAGCCGTGGGGACCGGGGCGCTGAAGCTTTCTTT
j_gene: TRBJ2-7; abundance: -; v_gene: TRBV19; d_gene: TRBD1; CDR3aa: CASSIGTGGYEQYF; CDR3nt: TGTGCCAGTAGTATTGGGACAGGGGGCTACGAGCAGTACTTC
j_gene: TRBJ1-3; abundance: once; v_gene: TRBV11-1; d_gene: -; CDR3aa: CASSLKGSFLRSGNTIYF; CDR3nt: TGTGCCAGCAGCTTGAAAGGGTCCTTTCTCCGTTCGGGAAACACCATATATTTT
j_gene: TRBJ2-5; abundance: -; v_gene: TRBV2; d_gene: -; CDR3aa: CAGRRYQETQYF; CDR3nt: TGTGCCGGACGGCGGTACCAAGAGACCCAGTACTTC
j_gene: TRBJ1-2; abundance: -; v_gene: TRBV25-1; d_gene: TRBD1; CDR3aa: CASSESRGPDDGYTF; CDR3nt: TGTGCCAGCAGTGAAAGCAGGGGGCCGGATGATGGCTACACCTTC
j_gene: TRBJ2-5; abundance: -; v_gene: TRBV5-5; d_gene: -; CDR3aa: CASSLLPTSRETQYF; CDR3nt: TGTGCCAGCAGCTTGTTGCCCACCTCTCGAGAGACCCAGTACTTC
j_gene: TRBJ1-1; abundance: -; v_gene: TRBV28; d_gene: -; CDR3aa: CASSFRSGRVLF; CDR3nt: TGTGCCAGCAGTTTTCGGTCGGGTAGGGTGCTCTTT
j_gene: TRBJ2-5; abundance: -; v_gene: TRBV6-1; d_gene: TRBD2; CDR3aa: CASSVWAGGPQAETQYF; CDR3nt: TGTGCCAGCAGTGTATGGGCGGGAGGGCCGCAGGCAGAGACCCAGTACTTC
j_gene: TRBJ1-5; abundance: -; v_gene: TRBV19; d_gene: TRBD1; CDR3aa: CASSITGGVQPQHF; CDR3nt: TGTGCCAGTAGTATAACAGGGGGGGTGCAGCCCCAGCATTTT
j_gene: TRBJ2-7; abundance: -; v_gene: TRBV28; d_gene: -; CDR3aa: CASSALGEEQYF; CDR3nt: TGTGCCAGCAGCGCCCTCGGGGAGGAGCAGTACTTC
j_gene: TRBJ2-1; abundance: -; v_gene: TRBV29-1; d_gene: -; CDR3aa: CSVELNRGDEQFF; CDR3nt: TGCAGCGTTGAATTAAACAGAGGGGATGAGCAGTTCTTC
j_gene: TRBJ2-7; abundance: -; v_gene: TRBV2; d_gene: -; CDR3aa: CASSERYEQYF; CDR3nt: TGTGCCAGCAGTGAAAGATACGAGCAGTACTTC
j_gene: TRBJ1-2; abundance: -; v_gene: TRBV7-9; d_gene: -; CDR3aa: CASSLGTLTNYGYTF; CDR3nt: TGTGCCAGCAGCTTAGGTACCCTAACTAACTATGGCTACACCTTC
j_gene: TRBJ2-2; abundance: -; v_gene: TRBV19; d_gene: TRBD1; CDR3aa: CASSLDRGWDTGELFF; CDR3nt: TGTGCCAGTAGTCTCGACAGGGGGTGGGACACCGGGGAGCTGTTTTTT
j_gene: TRBJ2-1; abundance: -; v_gene: TRBV19; d_gene: TRBD2; CDR3aa: CASSSSGTSGSYNEQFF; CDR3nt: TGTGCCAGTAGTTCATCCGGGACTAGCGGGAGTTACAATGAGCAGTTCTTC
j_gene: TRBJ2-1; abundance: -; v_gene: TRBV5-6; d_gene: -; CDR3aa: CASSLTQPTDEQFF; CDR3nt: TGTGCCAGCAGCTTAACGCAGCCCACGGATGAGCAGTTCTTC
j_gene: TRBJ1-2; abundance: -; v_gene: TRBV16; d_gene: -; CDR3aa: CASSQFGGREGYTF; CDR3nt: TGTGCCAGCAGCCAATTCGGGGGGCGTGAGGGCTACACCTTC
j_gene: TRBJ2-6; abundance: -; v_gene: TRBV6-5; d_gene: -; CDR3aa: CASSYSRQSGANVLTF; CDR3nt: TGTGCCAGCAGTTACTCGAGACAGTCTGGGGCCAACGTCCTGACTTTC
j_gene: TRBJ1-4; abundance: -; v_gene: TRBV25-1; d_gene: TRBD1; CDR3aa: CASSASGTGNEKLFF; CDR3nt: TGTGCCAGCAGTGCCTCCGGGACAGGGAATGAAAAACTGTTTTTT
j_gene: TRBJ2-1; abundance: -; v_gene: TRBV7-6; d_gene: -; CDR3aa: CASSGFSGPYNEQFF; CDR3nt: TGTGCCAGCAGCGGATTCAGCGGGCCCTACAATGAGCAGTTCTTC
j_gene: TRBJ1-5; abundance: -; v_gene: TRBV10-2; d_gene: -; CDR3aa: CASSVWGIGQPQHF; CDR3nt: TGCGCCAGCAGTGTTTGGGGAATCGGACAGCCCCAGCATTTT
j_gene: TRBJ2-7; abundance: -; v_gene: TRBV28; d_gene: -; CDR3aa: CATTVGRKRGRYEQYF; CDR3nt: TGTGCCACCACGGTAGGCAGAAAAAGGGGTCGGTACGAGCAGTACTTC
j_gene: TRBJ1-1; abundance: -; v_gene: TRBV13; d_gene: TRBD1; CDR3aa: CASSTRTGGVNTEAFF; CDR3nt: TGTGCCAGCAGCACCCGGACAGGGGGCGTAAACACTGAAGCTTTCTTT
j_gene: TRBJ2-1; abundance: -; v_gene: TRBV7-7; d_gene: TRBD1; CDR3aa: CASSLDRGHEQFF; CDR3nt: TGTGCCAGCAGCTTGGACAGGGGCCATGAGCAGTTCTTC
j_gene: TRBJ2-1; abundance: -; v_gene: TRBV6-6; d_gene: -; CDR3aa: CASSYVSNEQFF; CDR3nt: TGTGCCAGCAGCTACGTCTCAAATGAGCAGTTCTTC
j_gene: TRBJ2-3; abundance: few; v_gene: TRBV7-3; d_gene: TRBD2; CDR3aa: CASSLLAGEGDTQYF; CDR3nt: TGTGCCAGCAGCCTACTAGCGGGAGAAGGAGATACGCAGTATTTT
j_gene: TRBJ2-7; abundance: -; v_gene: TRBV18; d_gene: TRBD2; CDR3aa: CASSPPSWEGNSYEQYF; CDR3nt: TGTGCCAGCTCACCACCGAGTTGGGAGGGAAACTCCTACGAGCAGTACTTC
j_gene: TRBJ1-1; abundance: -; v_gene: TRBV2; d_gene: -; CDR3aa: CASIGIGITEAFF; CDR3nt: TGTGCCAGCATTGGTATAGGGATTACTGAAGCTTTCTTT
j_gene: TRBJ1-1; abundance: once; v_gene: TRBV18; d_gene: -; CDR3aa: CASSPVSENTEAFF; CDR3nt: TGTGCCAGCTCACCAGTGTCCGAGAACACTGAAGCTTTCTTT
j_gene: TRBJ2-5; abundance: -; v_gene: TRBV7-9; d_gene: -; CDR3aa: CASSLVTATETQYF; CDR3nt: TGTGCCAGCAGCTTAGTGACAGCGACAGAGACCCAGTACTTC
j_gene: TRBJ2-7; abundance: -; v_gene: TRBV28; d_gene: -; CDR3aa: CASSLPVDRSYEQYF; CDR3nt: TGTGCCAGCAGTTTACCCGTGGACCGATCCTACGAGCAGTACTTC
j_gene: TRBJ2-1; abundance: once; v_gene: TRBV2; d_gene: TRBD2; CDR3aa: CASSERSLSGFSYNEQFF; CDR3nt: TGTGCCAGCAGTGAGAGGAGCCTTAGCGGGTTTTCCTACAATGAGCAGTTCTTC
j_gene: TRBJ2-7; abundance: -; v_gene: TRBV5-1; d_gene: -; CDR3aa: CASSLDAGSGSYEQYF; CDR3nt: TGCGCCAGCAGCTTGGATGCAGGATCAGGTTCCTACGAGCAGTACTTC
j_gene: TRBJ2-2; abundance: -; v_gene: TRBV6-1; d_gene: -; CDR3aa: CASSGQGGVGELFF; CDR3nt: TGTGCCAGCAGTGGACAGGGAGGTGTAGGGGAGCTGTTTTTT
j_gene: TRBJ1-1; abundance: -; v_gene: TRBV6-1; d_gene: -; CDR3aa: CASMKGKGLNTEAFF; CDR3nt: TGTGCCAGCATGAAGGGGAAGGGGTTGAACACTGAAGCTTTCTTT
j_gene: TRBJ1-5; abundance: -; v_gene: TRBV19; d_gene: -; CDR3aa: CASSVPGTISQPQHF; CDR3nt: TGTGCCAGTAGTGTTCCCGGGACGATCAGTCAGCCCCAGCATTTT
j_gene: TRBJ2-7; abundance: once; v_gene: TRBV27; d_gene: -; CDR3aa: CASSLRGRGLYEQYF; CDR3nt: TGTGCCAGCAGTTTAAGGGGGAGGGGTCTCTACGAGCAGTACTTC